These 8 T cell receptor beta chains share one sample of origin, sequenced in a study of siplizumab effects on memory and regulatory T cells. Method: immunoSEQ multiplex PCR; TCRdb's copy keeps in-frame clones and lacks some. The repertoire includes roughly 120,000 clones, approximately 92% of them detected once, and 1.3% sits in the top ten. Sequencing was performed on CD4+ T cells sorted from blood. The receptors here all came from a human donor in good health.

This chain joins TRBV5-1 and TRBJ2-5; tentatively, D is TRBD2 (6 bases). V lost 0 bases and J 5 bases, leaving 14 bases between the germline ends. This CDR3 comprises 15 residues. CDR1 SGHRS and CDR2 YFSETQ come from the germline V gene. In DNA form, the CDR3 reads TGCGCCAGCAGCTTGGTCGGGCGGGGAAGGGAGACCCAGTACTTC. Translating gives CASSLVGRGRETQYF. Full variable domain (rest looked up from reference TRBV5-1 and TRBJ2-5): KAGVTQTPRYLIKTRGQQVTLSCSPISGHRSVSWYQQTPGQGLQFLFEYFSETQRNKGNFPGRFSGRQFSNSRSEMNVSTLELGDSALYLCASSLVGRGRETQYFGPGTRLLVL.

This clone was observed a handful of times. This chain joins TRBV28 and TRBJ2-3; perhaps TRBD1 as D (5 bases). CDR3 length: 15 residues. Germline V gene sequence: CDR1 MDHEN, CDR2 SYDVKM. V was trimmed by 2 bases and J by 6 bases, leaving 15 bases between them. CDR3 sequence: CASSLTGRVGDTQYF. The CDR3, as DNA: TGTGCCAGCAGTTTAACGGGCAGGGTTGGGGATACGCAGTATTTT.

The rearrangement links TRBV6-4 to TRBJ1-1; no firm D call. V lost 9 bases and J lost 3, with 14 bases in between. Germline-derived CDR1 and CDR2 are MRHNA and SNTAGT. The CDR3 covers 13 residues. The DNA of the CDR3 is TGTGCCAGAAGAAGTGCGGTTTACACTGAAGCTTTCTTT. This encodes CARRSAVYTEAFF.

This clone was observed a single time. The CDR3 spells CASTRGYNSPLHF. The CDR3 nucleotides are TGTGCCAGCACGAGGGGGTATAATTCACCCCTCCACTTT. J is TRBJ1-6 and V is TRBV2, with a weak D call TRBD1 (6 bases). The CDR3 has 13 amino acids. Trimming removed 7 bases from V and 4 bases from J, with 8 bases in between. CDR1 and CDR2 (germline): SNHLY, FYNNEI.

CDR3 sequence reads: CASSVASGPFSEAFF. As DNA, the CDR3 is TGTGCCAGCAGCGTCGCCTCTGGGCCTTTTAGTGAAGCTTTCTTT. This chain joins TRBV9 and TRBJ1-1; D gene uncertain. Trimming took off 2 bases at V and 7 bases at J, with 18 bases between the two ends. Germline V gene sequence: CDR1 SGDLS, CDR2 YYNGEE. The CDR3 has 15 amino acids.

J is TRBJ2-3 and V is TRBV2; D unresolved. The CDR3 spans 12 residues. The germline V gene encodes CDR1 SNHLY and CDR2 FYNNEI. V was shortened by 0 bases and J by 9 bases, with 7 bases between the two germline ends. The CDR3 DNA reads as TGTGCCAGCAGTGAAGCGACCCAAACGCAGTATTTT. Translation: CASSEATQTQYF.

The rearrangement links TRBV5-1 to TRBJ1-4, with D possibly matching TRBD1 (6 bases). In germline, CDR1 is SGHRS, CDR2 YFSETQ. This CDR3 spans 15 amino acids. The ends were cut back, 0 bases at V and 8 bases at J, with 14 bases in the middle. The CDR3 coding sequence is TGCGCCAGCAGCTTGGTTGGGGGGCGCGAGGAAAAACTGTTTTTT. Its protein is CASSLVGGREEKLFF.

In nucleotides, the CDR3 is TGCGCCAGCAAGGGAGGGGTGTCCTTCGAGACCCAGTACTTC. Translation: CASKGGVSFETQYF. The chain uses TRBV5-1 and TRBJ2-5, with 7 nucleotides matching TRBD2. This CDR3 region has 14 residues. Germline V lookup: CDR1 SGHRS, CDR2 YFSETQ. The J segment lost 5 bases and the V segment lost 6 bases, leaving 10 bases of the junction unmatched.